This T cell receptor (beta chain) appears in the sequencing data of a study of blood T cells in healthy people across ages. Study findings and constraints: TCR beta diversity per million T cells fell roughly linearly with age.

Every sample gave at least 6 micrograms of total RNA when it was extracted. This clonotype was picked up a small number of times. What it binds is unknown. Germline V lookup: CDR1 MNHNS, CDR2 SASEGT. Trimming stripped 0 bases from V and 5 bases from J, with 12 bases between. The CDR3 has 15 residues. Sample-barcoded 5' priming and a J-beta primer mix drove a second PCR of about 6 to 12 cycles. Tagging of each cDNA molecule was performed by a template-switch adaptor with 12 random nucleotides. TCRdb re-called the 5' RACE reads through MiXCR, storing one row per CDR3 protein. The repertoire holds some 900,000 distinct CDR3 sequences, with roughly 50% as singletons.

The specimen was blood. The source is a young man in good health. The chain combines TRBV6-1 with TRBJ2-3; TRBD2 is a possible D gene (6 bases). CDR3 protein: CASSEAAGGRDTQYF. Written as DNA, the CDR3 is TGTGCCAGCAGTGAAGCAGCCGGGGGACGAGATACGCAGTATTTT.